This T cell receptor beta chain was observed in a study of OX40 agonist ivuxolimab in advanced cancers. Across the study: The group had a mean age of around 64 years, ranged from roughly 20 to 80, and was 82.7% male. Study findings and constraints: Blood T cells, both CD4+ and CD8+, expanded clonally by week 6 at 0.1 to 3.0 mg/kg. Relatively little clonal expansion, among the lowest observed, appeared in partial responders at 0.1-3.0 mg/kg.

In regard to this clone: Antigen: not known.

The CDR3 consists of 14 residues. Germline values: CDR1 MGHRA, CDR2 YSYEKL. Germline trimming cut 4 bases from V and 4 bases from J; bases unmatched to any gene: 6. Clones were read by immunoSEQ multiplex PCR, and TCRdb kept only the in-frame ones, dropping some. The sample lists some 72,000 clones, around nine tenths occurring once. This specimen was CD4+ or CD8+ T cells sorted from blood, taken in a trial of the OX40 agonist ivuxolimab. The rearrangement joins TRBV4-1 to TRBJ1-2; 7 bases align to TRBD1. The sequence was obtained from an adult with an advanced solid tumor such as melanoma, head and neck, liver or kidney cancer. This chain's CDR3 is CASSLGGQTYGYTF. As DNA, the CDR3 is TGCGCCAGCAGCCTTGGGGGACAGACCTATGGCTACACCTTC.